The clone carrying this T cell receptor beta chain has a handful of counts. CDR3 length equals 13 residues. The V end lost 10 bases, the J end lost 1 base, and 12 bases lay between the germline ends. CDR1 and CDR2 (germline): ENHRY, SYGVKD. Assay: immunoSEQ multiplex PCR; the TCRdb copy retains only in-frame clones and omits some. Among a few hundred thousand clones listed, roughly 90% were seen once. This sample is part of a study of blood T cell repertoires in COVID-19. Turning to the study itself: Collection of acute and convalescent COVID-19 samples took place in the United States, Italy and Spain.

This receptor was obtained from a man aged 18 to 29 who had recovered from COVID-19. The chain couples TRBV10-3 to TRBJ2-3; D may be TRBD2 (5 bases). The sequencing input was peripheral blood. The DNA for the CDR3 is TGTGCCACCACGGACTCCGGCACAGATACGCAGTATTTT. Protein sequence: CATTDSGTDTQYF.